This T cell receptor (beta chain) appears in the sequencing data of a study of glioma-infiltrating T cells after dendritic cell vaccination (TCRdb year 2016). Turning to the overall study: A cohort of 15 glioblastoma patients from Phase I and II dendritic cell vaccination trials was included, of whom 9 were newly diagnosed and 6 had recurrent disease. Between 2003 and 2012, the patients were given dendritic cell vaccination pulsed with autologous tumor lysate. The vaccine consisted of monocyte-derived dendritic cells cultured approximately 7 days with IL-4 and GM-CSF, then pulsed overnight with autologous tumor lysate. Each patient was given three intradermal dendritic cell vaccine injections, spaced two weeks apart, in the arm below the axilla. In glioblastoma patients vaccinated with dendritic cells, deep sequencing of TCR beta CDR3 regions served to measure tumor-infiltrating lymphocyte content and to compare repertoires between tumor and blood. Survival after dendritic cell vaccination was correlated with TCR sequencing metrics such as TIL content and the overlap between tumor and blood repertoires. Overall study results and their limits: The cohort was small and heterogeneous, few patients had complete blood and tumor sets, and even fewer had initial-recurrent tumor pairs. Higher estimated pretreatment TIL content predicted longer time to progression and overall survival after dendritic cell vaccination. The response model built on TCR overlap across three groups was characterized as speculative, with prospective validation still needed. No direct relationship between TCR clonality and survival was found, suggesting that a diverse polyclonal response may matter.

The meaning of the sample's time point label: after dendritic cell vaccination, including at tumor progression/relapse. Patients were selected on the basis of adequate residual fresh-frozen tumor tissue and more than two years of available survival data. An isocitrate dehydrogenase mutation was not carried by any of the glioblastoma patients, although molecular status was otherwise variable. PBMC collection took place before vaccination, two weeks after the third vaccination, and at tumor progression if progression occurred. The Qiagen DNeasy Blood extraction Kit was used to extract genomic DNA. The immunoSEQ assay amplified TCRB CDR3 regions from roughly 2 micrograms of genomic DNA, or from all available DNA when less than that amount was available. Multiplex PCR used 60 forward primers for TCR V beta segments and 13 reverse primers for J beta segments. Synthetic control templates were spiked into each sample at limiting dilution to estimate reads per starting template. Sequencing produced 87 bp reads on the Illumina HiSeq System. The authors processed their data as follows. PCR and sequencing errors were removed by merging closely related sequences with a nearest neighbor algorithm. TCR overlap was measured as the percentage of unique tumor TCR beta sequences also present in the same patient's peripheral blood. TCRdb carries this immuneACCESS record with in-frame sequences only. Its versions omit some clonotypes, under half of them owing to an unresolved V gene in the studies checked, with the rest unexplained. Clone size and V and J calls were adopted from that table, with D and trimming inferred from the DNA. Across this sample there are some 90,000 clones, with 80% to 90% seen only once. The biggest ten clones account for approximately 2% of the sample.

Remarks on this clone: Its antigen is unknown. Within one base of it there is no much larger clone, and no base qualities were kept.

The input for sequencing was blood, taken after dendritic cell vaccination. This clonotype originated in a human donor with glioblastoma.

The CDR3 amino acid sequence is: CASRAPDSNYGYTF. DNA sequence: TGTGCCAGCAGGGCCCCGGACTCTAACTATGGCTACACCTTC. The chain is made from TRBV6-6 and TRBJ1-2, with no confident D gene call. CDR1 is given as MNHNY and CDR2 as SVGAGI, both from the germline V gene (reference sequence). The CDR3 goes from the cysteine to the phenylalanine over 14 residues. Here the CDR3 DNA is all that survives: 42 bases in frame from base 1. V loses 6 bases, J loses 0 bases, and the germline ends lie 11 bases apart.